This is a list of T cell receptor beta chains from one sample in a study of cytomegalovirus exposure and HLA in healthy donors. Clones were sequenced by immunoSEQ multiplex PCR, and TCRdb holds only the in-frame ones, with some missing. The table lists fewer than 400,000 clones, nearly 90% of them singletons. Input material: PBMCs. These receptors all come from a man in his thirties or forties in good health and CMV-seronegative. Both conserved end residues are part of each CDR3. A D gene is named only where the DNA matches it firmly.

v_call	d_call	j_call	cdr3_nt	cdr3_aa
TRBV5-4	TRBD1	TRBJ1-2	TGTGCGTTGACAGGGGGCGAGGAATATGGCTACACCTTC	CALTGGEEYGYTF
TRBV5-1	NA	TRBJ2-5	TGCGCCAGCAGCAAGGGGGGGACCAACCAAGAGACCCAGTACTTC	CASSKGGTNQETQYF
TRBV5-6	TRBD2	TRBJ2-5	TGTGCCAGCAGCTTTTGGGGAGCGGGGCAAGAGACCCAGTACTTC	CASSFWGAGQETQYF
TRBV7-9	NA	TRBJ1-2	TGTGCCAGCAGCTTAGATGTTCTTCGGGGGAATGGCTACACCTTC	CASSLDVLRGNGYTF
TRBV5-6	NA	TRBJ1-4	TGTGCCAGCAGCTTGGTGGACAGAAATAATGAAAAACTGTTTTTT	CASSLVDRNNEKLFF
TRBV7-9	NA	TRBJ1-2	TGTGCCAGCAGCCTTACACAGGGCTCGAACTATGGCTACACCTTC	CASSLTQGSNYGYTF
TRBV5-1	TRBD1	TRBJ2-2	TGCGCCAGCAGCTTCAGGACAGGGGTGGTCGGGGAGCTGTTTTTT	CASSFRTGVVGELFF
TRBV6-5	TRBD1	TRBJ1-5	TGTGCCAGCAGTCTGGACAGGGTGAGCAATCAGCCCCAGCATTTT	CASSLDRVSNQPQHF
TRBV4-3	NA	TRBJ1-2	TGCGCCAGCAGCCAAGACCCCCGGTCCAACTATGGCTACACCTTC	CASSQDPRSNYGYTF
TRBV5-1	TRBD1	TRBJ1-2	TGCGCCAGCAGCATCCGGACAGGGAACTATGGCTACACCTTC	CASSIRTGNYGYTF